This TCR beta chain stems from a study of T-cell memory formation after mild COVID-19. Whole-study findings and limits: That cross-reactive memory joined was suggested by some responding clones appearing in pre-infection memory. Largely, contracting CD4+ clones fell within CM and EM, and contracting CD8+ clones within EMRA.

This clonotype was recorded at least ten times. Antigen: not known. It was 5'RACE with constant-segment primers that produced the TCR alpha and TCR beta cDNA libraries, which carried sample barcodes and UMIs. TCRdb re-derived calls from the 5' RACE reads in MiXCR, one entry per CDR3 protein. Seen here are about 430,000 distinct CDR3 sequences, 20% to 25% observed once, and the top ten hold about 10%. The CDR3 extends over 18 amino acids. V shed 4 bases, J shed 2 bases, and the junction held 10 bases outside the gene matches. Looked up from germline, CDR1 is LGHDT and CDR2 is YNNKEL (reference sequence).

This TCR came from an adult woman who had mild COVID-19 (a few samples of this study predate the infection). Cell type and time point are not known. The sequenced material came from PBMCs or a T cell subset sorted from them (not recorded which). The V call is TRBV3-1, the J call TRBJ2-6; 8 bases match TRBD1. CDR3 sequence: CASSPFGRGRTGANVLTF. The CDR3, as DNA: TGTGCCAGCAGCCCCTTTGGCAGGGGGCGGACTGGGGCCAACGTCCTGACTTTC.